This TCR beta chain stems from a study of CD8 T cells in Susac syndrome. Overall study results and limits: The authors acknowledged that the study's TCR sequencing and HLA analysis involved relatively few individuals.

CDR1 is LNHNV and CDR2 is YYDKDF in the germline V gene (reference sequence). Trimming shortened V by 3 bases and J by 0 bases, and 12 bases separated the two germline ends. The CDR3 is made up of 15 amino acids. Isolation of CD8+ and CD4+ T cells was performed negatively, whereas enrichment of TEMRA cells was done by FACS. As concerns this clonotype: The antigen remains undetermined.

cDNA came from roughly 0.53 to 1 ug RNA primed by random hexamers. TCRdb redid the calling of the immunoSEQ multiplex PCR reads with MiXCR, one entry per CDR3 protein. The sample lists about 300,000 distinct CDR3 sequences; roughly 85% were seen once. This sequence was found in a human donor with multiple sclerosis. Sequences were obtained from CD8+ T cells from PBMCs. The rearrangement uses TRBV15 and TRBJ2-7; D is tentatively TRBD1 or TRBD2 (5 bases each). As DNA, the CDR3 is TGTGCCACCAGCAGGTCGGGGCAATACTCCTACGAGCAGTACTTC. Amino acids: CATSRSGQYSYEQYF.